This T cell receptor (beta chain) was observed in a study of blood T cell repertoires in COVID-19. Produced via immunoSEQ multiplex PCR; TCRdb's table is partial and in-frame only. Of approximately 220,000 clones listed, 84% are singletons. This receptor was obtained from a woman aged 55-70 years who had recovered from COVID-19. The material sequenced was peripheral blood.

The CDR3 is CASMQARGNRPNEAFF. The CDR3 coding sequence is TGTGCCAGCATGCAAGCCCGGGGGAACAGGCCAAATGAAGCTTTCTTT. The rearrangement links TRBV3-1 (or the pseudogene TRBV3-2) to TRBJ1-1, with a tentative D call TRBD1 (5 bases). Per germline, CDR1 LGHDT and CDR2 YNNKEL (reference sequence). The CDR3 totals 16 residues. V was cut by 7 bases and J by 7 bases, with 25 bases left in between.